This TCR beta chain was obtained from a study of cytomegalovirus exposure and HLA in healthy donors. Measured with immunoSEQ multiplex PCR; TCRdb has only the in-frame clones, and not every one. The sample holds 65,000 to 80,000 clones; approximately 94% are singletons and the top ten take 2.5% to 3.5%. From germline, CDR1 is MDHEN and CDR2 SYDVKM. V lost 5 bases and J lost 3; bases outside the gene matches: 9. The CDR3 spans 16 residues. The source is a woman in her late teens or twenties in good health and CMV-seropositive. Sequences were obtained from PBMCs. The chain recombines TRBV28 with TRBJ2-3; TRBD2 agrees at 9 bases. The CDR3 region is CASSHIAGEGTDTQYF. The CDR3, as DNA: TGTGCCAGCAGTCATATAGCGGGAGAAGGGACAGATACGCAGTATTTT.